This note documents a single T cell receptor beta chain sequence. This sample was included in a study of blood T cell repertoires in COVID-19. Method: immunoSEQ multiplex PCR; TCRdb's copy keeps in-frame clones and lacks some. This sample yields more than 200,000 clones, of which 80% are seen a single time; 3.5% to 4.5% belongs to the top ten. The study drew participants aged about 18 to 89 years from fewer than 30 US areas. Participants had their cohort set by participant-reported clinical history. Germline V gene data show CDR1 as SQVTM and CDR2 as ANQGSEA. This CDR3 is 13 amino acids long. The J segment lost 6 bases and the V segment lost 5 bases, leaving 8 bases of the junction unmatched.

The TCR comes from a young man with acute COVID-19. The chain employs TRBV29-1 and TRBJ1-2, with 8 bases fitting TRBD1. The sequenced sample consisted of PBMCs or T cells enriched from blood (not recorded which). As DNA, the CDR3 is TGCAGCGTTTGGACAGGGTTTCTCGATGGCTACACCTTC. This encodes CSVWTGFLDGYTF.